One and the same sample provided the 24 T cell receptor beta chains below, sequenced in a study of blood T cell repertoires in COVID-19. Libraries were prepared by immunoSEQ multiplex PCR; TCRdb keeps only in-frame clonotypes and omits some of them. This sample carries about 24,000 clones, 80% to 90% of them seen once, and the ten largest clones take 9.7%. Sequences were obtained from peripheral blood. These receptors were collected from a man between 70 and 80 years old with acute or convalescent COVID-19.

The rearrangement links TRBV28 to TRBJ2-1; 7 positions agree with TRBD2. Germline V gene sequence: CDR1 MDHEN, CDR2 SYDVKM. Trimming at V came to 3 bases and at J to 0 bases, leaving 2 bases not matched to a gene. The CDR3 spans 15 residues. The CDR3 reads CASSFGGSSYNEQFF. Written as DNA, the CDR3 is TGTGCCAGCAGTTTCGGGGGGAGCTCCTACAATGAGCAGTTCTTC.

As to this clone: Other nucleotide sequences from this sample produce the same CDR3. The CDR3 DNA is TGTGCCAGTAGTTCGCCGGGACAGGGGACGGAAAAACTGTTTTTT. The encoded protein is CASSSPGQGTEKLFF. The gene calls are TRBV19 and TRBJ1-4, with 10 bases matching TRBD1. This CDR3 contains 15 residues. V shed 5 bases and J 8 bases; nucleotides not matched to a gene: 8. From germline, CDR1 is LNHDA and CDR2 SQIVND (reference sequence).

The V call is TRBV19, the J call TRBJ2-7; TRBD1 agrees at 7 bases. The CDR3 runs 14 residues. The V and J ends lost 3 bases and 1 base, in that order; junction bases with no gene match: 3. Germline lookup yields CDR1 LNHDA and CDR2 SQIVND (reference sequence). The CDR3 sequence: CASSMGTESYEQYF. In DNA, the CDR3 is TGTGCCAGTAGTATGGGGACAGAGTCCTACGAGCAGTACTTC.

The count of this clone is one. The genes are TRBV6-5 and TRBJ1-2; D not certain. This CDR3 has 13 residues. Looked up from germline, CDR1 is MNHEY and CDR2 is SVGAGI. V lost 0 bases to trimming and J lost 4 bases, with 6 bases between them. CDR3 amino acids: CASSYSRPYGYTF. In DNA form, the CDR3 reads TGTGCCAGCAGTTACTCGAGGCCCTATGGCTACACCTTC.

The V gene is TRBV29-1, the J gene TRBJ2-1, with a weak D call TRBD2 (6 bases). V was cut by 4 bases and J by 0 bases, with 13 bases left in between. CDR1 and CDR2 from the germline V gene are SQVTM and ANQGSEA. The CDR3 is 15 residues long. This CDR3 reads CSVALASSSYNEQFF. The CDR3 nucleotides are TGCAGCGTTGCTCTAGCGTCAAGCTCCTACAATGAGCAGTTCTTC.

This chain connects TRBV5-1 to TRBJ1-6, with 7 bases aligning to TRBD1. The CDR3 is 15 residues long. The germline V gene encodes CDR1 SGHRS and CDR2 YFSETQ. The V and J ends lost 2 bases and 5 bases, in that order; junction bases with no gene match: 4. CDR3 bases: TGCGCCAGCAGCTTCCGGGACAGTAATAATTCACCCCTCCACTTT. It translates to CASSFRDSNNSPLHF.

This clone was seen only once. The rearrangement uses TRBV6-2 or TRBV6-3 and TRBJ1-5; TRBD1 might be the D (5 bases). Germline V CDR1 and CDR2: MNHEY, SVGEGT. The V end lost 0 bases, the J end lost 0 bases, and 9 bases lay between the germline ends. CDR3 size: 16 residues. In nucleotides, the CDR3 is TGTGCCAGCAGTTACTCGACAGTATTTAGCAATCAGCCCCAGCATTTT. Residues: CASSYSTVFSNQPQHF.

The chain has TRBV23-1 and TRBJ1-5, with D perhaps TRBD1 (5 bases). TRBV23-1 belongs to the ORF category, with a function that is uncertain. V was clipped by 2 bases and J by 1 base, with 15 bases between them. The length of the CDR3 is 17 residues. The CDR3 DNA reads TGCGCCAGCAGTCAACCCCTCGGGGGGATCAGCAATCAGCCCCAGCATTTT. Its protein product is CASSQPLGGISNQPQHF.

The rearrangement uses TRBV11-2 and TRBJ2-7; 7 bases are shared with TRBD1. J was trimmed by 3 bases and V by 1 base; bases with no gene match: 12. This CDR3 comprises 17 residues. CDR1 and CDR2 from the germline V gene are SGHAT and FQNNGV. This CDR3 reads CASSLALGTASDYEQYF. The CDR3 DNA reads as TGTGCCAGCAGCTTAGCCCTGGGGACAGCATCCGACTACGAGCAGTACTTC.

This chain uses TRBV9 with TRBJ2-2; D possibly corresponds to TRBD1 (6 bases). The CDR3 is made up of 15 amino acids. The V gene lost 3 bases and the J gene lost 5 bases, with 14 bases spanning the gap. The V gene's germline CDR1 is SGDLS and CDR2 YYNGEE. The CDR3 region is CASSANDGQTGELFF. CDR3 nucleotides: TGTGCCAGCAGCGCCAATGATGGACAGACCGGGGAGCTGTTTTTT.

The CDR3: CSASGETGDTEAFF. CDR3 coding DNA: TGCAGTGCTAGTGGCGAGACAGGGGACACTGAAGCTTTCTTT. V gene TRBV20-1 combines with J gene TRBJ1-1; 8 bases line up with TRBD1. J gave up 3 bases and V 3 bases, and 6 bases lay outside the gene matches. This CDR3 is 14 amino acids long. Germline lookup yields CDR1 DFQATT and CDR2 SNEGSKA (reference sequence).

The chain is built from TRBV5-4 and TRBJ1-6; TRBD1 might be the D (6 bases). V gave up 5 bases and J gave up 4 bases, with 19 bases separating them. The length of the CDR3 is 17 residues. Germline V gene data show CDR1 as SGHNT and CDR2 as YYREEE (reference sequence). The CDR3 sequence: CASSRGGRGGYNSPLHF. For the CDR3, the DNA is TGTGCCAGCAGTCGGGGGGGCAGGGGAGGATATAATTCACCCCTCCACTTT.

The chain has TRBV24-1 and TRBJ2-2; TRBD2 aligns across 8 bases. This CDR3 has 15 amino acids. V trimming: 5 bases; J trimming: 6 bases; junction bases outside the gene matches: 7. Germline CDR1 reads KGHDR; CDR2 reads SFDVKD. CDR3 sequence: CATSAGGEGAGELFF. The CDR3 DNA sequence: TGTGCCACCAGTGCCGGGGGGGAAGGCGCCGGGGAGCTGTTTTTT.

This sequence joins TRBV10-3 and TRBJ2-3, with 15 bases that match TRBD2. The CDR3 covers 16 residues. From germline, CDR1 is ENHRY and CDR2 SYGVKD. V gave up 10 bases and J gave up 7 bases; unmatched junction bases: 12. Written as DNA, the CDR3 is TGTGCCACCTCACAAGGACTAGCGGGAGGGTCTAATACGCAGTATTTT. It codes for CATSQGLAGGSNTQYF.

The rearrangement joins TRBV9 to TRBJ1-4; no clear D. The germline V gene has CDR1 SGDLS and CDR2 YYNGEE. With 2 bases removed from V and 1 base from J, the gap between germline ends came to 6 bases. The length of the CDR3 is 14 residues. The DNA of the CDR3 is TGTGCCAGCAGCGTGGGCAGAACTAATGAAAAACTGTTTTTT. Translation: CASSVGRTNEKLFF.

This clone occurred a few times. The chain carries TRBV4-1 and TRBJ2-7; 11 bases match TRBD1. Trimming took 1 base from V and 4 from J; bases not matched to a gene: 9. The germline V gene has CDR1 MGHRA and CDR2 YSYEKL. The CDR3 length is 17 residues. The CDR3 nucleotides read TGCGCCAGCAGCCAAGGCGCCGGGACAGGGGGTATGTACGAGCAGTACTTC. This codes for CASSQGAGTGGMYEQYF.

The chain is built from TRBV23-1 and TRBJ2-5; D is possibly TRBD1 (5 bases). TRBV23-1 is an ORF, with its function uncertain. This CDR3 has 17 residues. V dropped 0 bases and J dropped 4 bases, with 18 bases sitting between them. The DNA for the CDR3 is TGCGCCAGCAGTCAATCTTTAGGCCAGGGTAGATCAGAGACCCAGTACTTC. It translates to CASSQSLGQGRSETQYF.

The V call is TRBV19, the J call TRBJ2-2; D is uncertain. V lost 5 bases and J 2 bases, leaving 12 bases between the germline ends. CDR3 length: 15 residues. The germline V gene has CDR1 LNHDA and CDR2 SQIVND (reference sequence). The CDR3 loop is CASSSAPANTGELFF. CDR3 nucleotides: TGTGCCAGTAGTTCTGCGCCCGCAAACACCGGGGAGCTGTTTTTT.

The chain has TRBV4-1 and TRBJ2-7, with 7 bases aligning to TRBD1. With V trimmed by 0 bases and J by 7 bases, 12 bases remained unmatched. This CDR3 spans 16 amino acids. Germline CDR1 is MGHRA and CDR2 is YSYEKL. The CDR3 protein is CASSQDGDSPSREQYF. In DNA form, the CDR3 reads TGCGCCAGCAGCCAAGATGGGGACAGTCCCTCAAGGGAGCAGTACTTC.

The chain joins TRBV2 to TRBJ1-1; D might be TRBD1 (5 bases). CDR1 SNHLY and CDR2 FYNNEI come from the germline V gene. This CDR3 contains 12 residues. V lost 8 bases to trimming and J lost 5 bases, with 12 bases between them. The CDR3 bases are TGTGCCAGCCGAGCAGGGATAACTGAAGCTTTCTTT. As protein: CASRAGITEAFF.

The gene calls are TRBV6-5 and TRBJ1-5; perhaps TRBD1 as D (5 bases). The V end lost 7 bases, the J end lost 2 bases, and 12 bases lay between the germline ends. The CDR3 is 14 amino acids. Germline assignment: CDR1 MNHEY and CDR2 SVGAGI. The CDR3 is CASTGWGGNQPQHF. The CDR3, as DNA: TGTGCCAGCACCGGGTGGGGCGGCAATCAGCCCCAGCATTTT.

This clone appeared a few times. The chain carries TRBV10-3 and TRBJ2-1; TRBD1 matches 7 bases. The V gene's germline CDR1 is ENHRY and CDR2 SYGVKD. This CDR3 region has 13 residues. Trimming took 2 bases from V and 7 from J; bases not matched to a gene: 2. The CDR3 loop is CAISERGQNEQFF. The DNA for the CDR3 is TGTGCCATCAGTGAGAGGGGACAGAATGAGCAGTTCTTC.

This sequence joins TRBV29-1 and TRBJ1-1, with TRBD1 identical over 9 bases. Germline trimming cut 4 bases from V and 4 bases from J; bases unmatched to any gene: 7. The germline CDR1 and CDR2 sequences are SQVTM and ANQGSEA. The CDR3 totals 14 residues. For the CDR3, the DNA is TGCAGCGTTGTGGCGACAGGGGGGACCACTGAAGCTTTCTTT. This sequence encodes CSVVATGGTTEAFF.

The gene calls are TRBV29-1 and TRBJ2-2; 9 bases line up with TRBD1. The CDR3 runs 14 residues. Per the germline V gene, CDR1 is SQVTM and CDR2 is ANQGSEA. Trimming took 7 bases from V and 8 from J; bases not matched to a gene: 11. The CDR3 DNA sequence: TGCAGCGGCGCGCGGGGGACAGGGCGAGGGGAGCTGTTTTTT. Translation gives CSGARGTGRGELFF.